This section outlines one T cell receptor beta chain sequence together with its context. The sample originates from a study of cytomegalovirus exposure and HLA in healthy donors. Study-level information: Roughly 85 million unique TCRs from HLA-typed donors made up an early data release.

Looked up from germline, CDR1 is SGHAT and CDR2 is FQNNGV. V lost 0 bases and J 2 bases, leaving 14 bases between the germline ends. The CDR3 contains 17 residues. PCR used 60 Vbeta primers and 13 Jbeta primers. Only in-frame clones appear in the TCRdb table, and some are missing; sequencing was by immunoSEQ multiplex PCR. Seen in this sample are 100,000 to 150,000 clones; the ten most common clones hold approximately 0.93%. The sequenced sample consisted of PBMCs. The sequence derives from a man younger than 30 in good health and CMV-seronegative. The J gene is TRBJ1-5, the V gene TRBV11-2, with D maybe TRBD1 (5 bases). CDR3 protein: CASSLDMWQGCNQPQHF. Written as DNA, the CDR3 is TGTGCCAGCAGCTTAGATATGTGGCAGGGATGCAATCAGCCCCAGCATTTT. Based on the CDR3 plus reference TRBV11-2 and TRBJ1-5, the full variable domain is EAGVAQSPRYKIIEKRQSVAFWCNPISGHATLYWYQQILGQGPKLLIQFQNNGVVDDSQLPKDRFSAERLKGVDSTLKIQPAKLEDSAVYLCASSLDMWQGCNQPQHFGDGTRLSIL.